This T cell receptor (beta chain) came from a study of blood T cell repertoires in COVID-19. Study-wide context: Acute and convalescent COVID-19 samples came from the United States, Italy and Spain. T cells, B-cell-depleted T cells, or PBMCs provided the cDNA or gDNA that served as material.

Per the original methods: Estimates of nucleated cell counts were drawn from the amplification of reference gene primers. Repertoires were generated with immunoSEQ multiplex PCR, while TCRdb's copy carries only in-frame clones and drops some. V, J and clone size were drawn from that table, and D and trimming were deduced from the DNA. The data contain 70,000 to 95,000 clones, approximately 78% of them singletons. The CDR3 runs to 16 residues. Germline loops: CDR1 MGHDK, CDR2 SYGVNS. V shed 6 bases, J shed 2 bases, and the junction held 6 bases outside the gene matches. By its share, this clone is medium-sized.

The J gene is TRBJ2-1, the V gene TRBV25-1; 11 bases are shared with TRBD2. The sequence came from a human donor in a cohort sampled during active COVID-19. Input material: peripheral blood. The CDR3 is CASSTSGGDAYNEQFF. The CDR3 bases are TGTGCCAGCAGCACTAGCGGGGGAGATGCCTACAATGAGCAGTTCTTC. The full variable domain, completed using reference TRBV25-1 and TRBJ2-1, is EADIYQTPRYLVIGTGKKITLECSQTMGHDKMYWYQQDPGMELHLIHYSYGVNSTEKGDLSSESTVSRIRTEHFPLTLESARPSHTSQYLCASSTSGGDAYNEQFFGPGTRLTVL.